Below, 2 T cell receptor beta chains from the same sample are listed, as sequenced in a study of blood T cell repertoires in COVID-19. TCRdb keeps only in-frame clones here, not all; method: immunoSEQ multiplex PCR. The sample records 100,000 to 150,000 clones, about 84% being singletons. The sequencing sample was made of peripheral blood. The receptors stem from a man in his 60s with acute or convalescent COVID-19.

The sample holds one count of this clone. The chain employs TRBV7-6 and TRBJ2-7; a possible D gene is TRBD2 (5 bases). V was trimmed by 1 base and J by 2 bases, leaving 12 bases between them. Germline values: CDR1 SGHVS, CDR2 FNYEAQ. The CDR3 runs 15 residues. The CDR3, as DNA: TGTGCCAGCAGCTTAGTCGTGGGAGAAACCTACGAGCAGTACTTC. Its translation is CASSLVVGETYEQYF. Full variable domain (rest looked up from reference TRBV7-6 and TRBJ2-7): GAGVSQSPRYKVTKRGQDVALRCDPISGHVSLYWYRQALGQGPEFLTYFNYEAQQDKSGLPNDRFSAERPEGSISTLTIQRTEQRDSAMYRCASSLVVGETYEQYFGPGTRLTVT.

The CDR3 loop reads CASSVGSSGEYF. The CDR3 coding sequence is TGTGCCAGCAGCGTCGGGAGCTCCGGGGAGTACTTC. The chain is built from TRBV7-9 and TRBJ2-7; the D gene is possibly TRBD2 (6 bases). Germline V gene lookup returns CDR1 SEHNR and CDR2 FQNEAQ (reference sequence). V lost 5 bases and J 11 bases, leaving 16 bases between the germline ends. CDR3 length: 12 residues.